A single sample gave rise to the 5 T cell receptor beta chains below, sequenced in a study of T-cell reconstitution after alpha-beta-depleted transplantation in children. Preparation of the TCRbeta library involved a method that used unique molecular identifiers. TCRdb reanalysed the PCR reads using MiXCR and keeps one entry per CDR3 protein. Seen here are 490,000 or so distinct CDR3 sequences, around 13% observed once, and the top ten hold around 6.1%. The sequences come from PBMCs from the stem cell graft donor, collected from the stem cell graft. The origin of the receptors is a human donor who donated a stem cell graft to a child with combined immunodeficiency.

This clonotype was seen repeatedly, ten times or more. The CDR3 reads CASSLETGADNSPLHF. In nucleotides, the CDR3 is TGTGCCAGCAGCTTAGAGACAGGGGCGGACAATTCACCCCTCCACTTT. The chain is built from TRBV7-9 and TRBJ1-6, with 8 bases lining up with TRBD1. Germline CDR1 is SEHNR and CDR2 is FQNEAQ (reference sequence). Trimming took 1 base from V and 7 from J; bases not matched to a gene: 6. The CDR3 contains 16 residues.

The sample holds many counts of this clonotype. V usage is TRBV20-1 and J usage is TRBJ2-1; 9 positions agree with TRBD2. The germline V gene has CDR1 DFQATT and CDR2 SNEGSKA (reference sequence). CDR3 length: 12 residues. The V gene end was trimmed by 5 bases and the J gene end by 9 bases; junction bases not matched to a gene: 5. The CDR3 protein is CSAEAGGPEQFF. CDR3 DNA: TGCAGTGCTGAAGCGGGAGGACCTGAGCAGTTCTTC.

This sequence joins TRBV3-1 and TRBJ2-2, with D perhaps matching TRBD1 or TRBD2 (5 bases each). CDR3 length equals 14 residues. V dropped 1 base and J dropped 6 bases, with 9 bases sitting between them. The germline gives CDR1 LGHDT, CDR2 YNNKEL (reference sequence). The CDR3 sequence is CASSQARGPGELFF. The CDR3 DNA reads TGTGCCAGCAGCCAAGCTCGGGGCCCCGGGGAGCTGTTTTTT.

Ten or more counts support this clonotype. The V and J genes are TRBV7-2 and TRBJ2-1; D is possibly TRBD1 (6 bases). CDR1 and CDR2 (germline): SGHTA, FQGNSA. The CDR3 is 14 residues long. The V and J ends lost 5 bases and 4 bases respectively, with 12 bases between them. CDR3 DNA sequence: TGTGCCAGCAGCAAGGACAGCCCGTACAATGAGCAGTTCTTC. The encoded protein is CASSKDSPYNEQFF.

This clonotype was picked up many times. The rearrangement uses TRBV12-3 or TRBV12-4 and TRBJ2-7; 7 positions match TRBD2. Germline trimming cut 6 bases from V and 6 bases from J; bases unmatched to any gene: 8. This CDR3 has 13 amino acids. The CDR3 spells CASSRDYPIEQYF. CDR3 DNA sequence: TGTGCCAGCAGCCGGGACTACCCTATCGAGCAGTACTTC.